The next 3 T cell receptor beta chains were all read from a single sample in a study of spatial heterogeneity in lung cancer. The sample's time point: sample taken at primary tumor resection. TCRdb ran MiXCR on the 5' RACE reads and lists one entry per CDR3 protein. Here the sample spans fewer than 2,000 distinct CDR3 sequences, 5.3% being singletons. The source was normal lung tissue next to the tumor, collected at surgery. The receptors were gathered from a female donor with early-stage non-small cell lung cancer.

This clonotype was observed many times. The chain employs TRBV6-1 and TRBJ1-5; TRBD1 might be the D (5 bases). This CDR3 comprises 16 residues. Germline loops: CDR1 MNHNS, CDR2 SASEGT. Trimming took 3 bases from V and 0 from J, leaving 12 bases between them. CDR3 DNA: TGTGCCAGCAGTGAGGGTGCAGGACATAGCAATCAGCCCCAGCATTTT. It codes for CASSEGAGHSNQPQHF.

By share of the sample, this clonotype is medium-sized. The rearrangement links TRBV7-2 to TRBJ2-7; 11 bases match TRBD2. V lost 1 base to trimming and J lost 3 bases; unmatched junction nucleotides: 5. The germline V gene has CDR1 SGHTA and CDR2 FQGNSA. The CDR3 runs 16 residues. The CDR3 protein is CASSLDLAGGRYEQYF. CDR3 DNA sequence: TGTGCCAGCAGCTTAGACCTAGCGGGGGGCCGCTACGAGCAGTACTTC.

Ten or more counts support this clonotype. The J gene is TRBJ1-1, the V gene TRBV15; weak D call: TRBD1 (6 bases). With 3 bases removed from V and 6 bases from J, the gap between germline ends came to 11 bases. This CDR3 contains 13 residues. Looked up from germline, CDR1 is LNHNV and CDR2 is YYDKDF (reference sequence). CDR3 region: CATSRIRGSEAFF. CDR3 coding DNA: TGTGCCACCAGCAGGATAAGGGGGTCTGAAGCTTTCTTT.